The 27 T cell receptor beta chains reported below all come from one sample, sequenced in a study of identical twins. MiXCR, run by TCRdb on the 5' RACE reads, gives a single entry per CDR3 protein. The profile shows roughly 720,000 distinct CDR3 sequences, roughly 18% of them singletons. This sample also belongs to another study, concerning T cells expressing NK-cell markers.

The specimen sequenced was PBMCs. Receptor source: a woman aged 18-30 years in good health.

V usage is TRBV6-6 and J usage is TRBJ1-2; 9 bases map to TRBD1. Germline CDR1 reads MNHNY; CDR2 reads SVGAGI (reference sequence). This CDR3 contains 13 residues. The J segment lost 3 bases and the V segment lost 8 bases, leaving 4 bases of the junction unmatched. The CDR3 sequence: CASGRTGDYGYTF. In nucleotides, the CDR3 is TGTGCCAGCGGCCGGACAGGGGACTATGGCTACACCTTC.

The chain uses TRBV5-1 and TRBJ2-6; 10 nucleotides align to TRBD1. V lost 4 bases and J lost 4; bases outside the gene matches: 8. Germline V CDR1 and CDR2: SGHRS, YFSETQ. The CDR3 length is 17 residues. The CDR3 nucleotides read TGCGCCAGCAGCCAAGACAGGGGGCCTCTGGGGGCCAACGTCCTGACTTTC. Protein product: CASSQDRGPLGANVLTF.

The rearrangement links TRBV7-9 to TRBJ2-1; the D is unclear. Germline assignment: CDR1 SEHNR and CDR2 FQNEAQ (reference sequence). CDR3 length: 12 residues. V lost 1 base and J 10 bases, leaving 8 bases between the germline ends. This chain's CDR3 is CASSLEVEEQFF. CDR3 DNA sequence: TGTGCCAGCAGCTTAGAAGTCGAGGAGCAGTTCTTC.

This chain uses TRBV27 with TRBJ1-1; tentative D call: TRBD1 (5 bases). The CDR3 contains 11 residues. V gave up 10 bases and J gave up 3 bases, with 9 bases separating them. Germline V gives CDR1 MNHEY, CDR2 SMNVEV (reference sequence). The DNA of the CDR3 is TGTGCCACCCGGACATACACTGAAGCTTTCTTT. This codes for CATRTYTEAFF.

This clonotype was detected only a few times. This sequence joins TRBV20-1 and TRBJ1-1, with D possibly being TRBD1 (5 bases). The CDR3 extends over 14 amino acids. Trimming cost V 0 bases and J 10 bases, with 18 bases left between them. Per germline, CDR1 DFQATT and CDR2 SNEGSKA (reference sequence). The CDR3 is CSARDGGANIPAFF. The CDR3 DNA is TGCAGTGCTAGAGATGGAGGGGCGAATATCCCAGCTTTCTTT.

There are many counts of this clonotype. V and J are TRBV7-6 and TRBJ1-5, with no clear D. CDR3 length equals 12 residues. Germline V gene lookup returns CDR1 SGHVS and CDR2 FNYEAQ. V lost 4 bases, J lost 9 bases, and 10 bases lay in between. The CDR3 is CASSSPFSPQHF. The DNA for the CDR3 is TGTGCCAGCAGCTCCCCATTCTCGCCCCAGCATTTT.

CDR3: CASRITRFSEQFF. CDR3 sequence (DNA): TGTGCCAGCAGAATAACGAGGTTCAGTGAGCAGTTCTTC. This chain uses TRBV6-2 or TRBV6-3 with TRBJ2-1; D unclear. The V gene lost 6 bases and the J gene lost 9 bases, with 15 bases spanning the gap. Germline V gene lookup returns CDR1 MNHEY and CDR2 SVGEGT. CDR3 length equals 13 residues.

The chain uses TRBV4-3 and TRBJ2-3; D gene uncertain. The CDR3 runs 18 residues. V was shortened by 0 bases and J by 0 bases, with 16 bases between the two germline ends. Germline V gene sequence: CDR1 LGHNA, CDR2 YSLEER. CDR3 coding DNA: TGCGCCAGCAGCCAAGAGAGTATGTGGCGTTCCAGCACAGATACGCAGTATTTT. The encoded protein is CASSQESMWRSSTDTQYF.

J is TRBJ2-7 and V is TRBV7-6; D remains unclear. Germline loops: CDR1 SGHVS, CDR2 FNYEAQ. The CDR3 has 14 amino acids. The V end lost 0 bases, the J end lost 4 bases, and 10 bases lay between the germline ends. CDR3 sequence (DNA): TGTGCCAGCAGCTTAGCGAGAAGTTTTTACGAGCAGTACTTC. Encoded protein: CASSLARSFYEQYF. The full variable domain, in which reference TRBV7-6 and TRBJ2-7 provide the parts outside the CDR3, is GAGVSQSPRYKVTKRGQDVALRCDPISGHVSLYWYRQALGQGPEFLTYFNYEAQQDKSGLPNDRFSAERPEGSISTLTIQRTEQRDSAMYRCASSLARSFYEQYFGPGTRLTVT.

This chain joins TRBV20-1 and TRBJ1-1; 7 bases map to TRBD1. This CDR3 comprises 14 residues. With 1 base clipped from V and 5 bases from J, the junction kept 7 bases outside the gene matches. Per the germline V gene, CDR1 is DFQATT and CDR2 is SNEGSKA (reference sequence). The CDR3 region has the DNA TGCAGTGCTAGAGGAAAGGGGGCAAAAACTGAAGCTTTCTTT. Amino acids: CSARGKGAKTEAFF.

This clonotype was seen a few times. The chain couples TRBV5-1 to TRBJ2-5; D tentatively fits TRBD1 or TRBD2 (5 bases each). Germline CDR1 SGHRS, CDR2 YFSETQ. This CDR3 is built from 15 residues. The V end was cut by 0 bases, the J end by 2 bases, with 11 bases between. CDR3 protein: CASSLGGIQQETQYF. DNA for the CDR3: TGCGCCAGCAGCTTGGGGGGGATTCAGCAAGAGACCCAGTACTTC.

The chain employs TRBV6-2 or TRBV6-3 and TRBJ2-1, with 8 bases identical to TRBD2. CDR1 is MNHEY, CDR2 SVGEGT, per germline. After removal of 6 bases from V and 7 bases from J, the junction contained 8 bases not matched to a gene. The CDR3 spans 14 residues. CDR3 in DNA: TGTGCCAGCAGCCCACGACTAGCGAGGAATGAGCAGTTCTTC. This gives the protein CASSPRLARNEQFF.

J is TRBJ2-1 and V is TRBV7-2; 7 nucleotides line up with TRBD2. CDR3 length: 14 amino acids. Germline V gene sequence: CDR1 SGHTA, CDR2 FQGNSA. The ends lost 4 bases at V and 10 bases at J; junction bases unmatched: 10. Written as DNA, the CDR3 is TGTGCCAGCAGCTCCGACCGGGGGGTCGGGGAGCAGTTCTTC. Translating it yields CASSSDRGVGEQFF.

The rearrangement links TRBV7-2 to TRBJ2-3; possibly TRBD2 for D (5 bases). This CDR3 has 16 residues. The germline V gene encodes CDR1 SGHTA and CDR2 FQGNSA. With 3 bases removed from V and 0 bases from J, the gap between germline ends came to 13 bases. The CDR3 sequence is CASSFWAGSSTDTQYF. Written as DNA, the CDR3 is TGTGCCAGCAGCTTCTGGGCGGGTTCTAGCACAGATACGCAGTATTTT.

This clonotype was counted a few times. This chain connects TRBV5-1 to TRBJ2-3; D is unclear. Trimming left V 1 base short and J 2 bases short, with 8 bases between. The germline V gene encodes CDR1 SGHRS and CDR2 YFSETQ. The CDR3 has 14 residues. The CDR3: CASSLTSHTDTQYF. In DNA form, the CDR3 reads TGCGCCAGCAGCTTGACAAGCCACACAGATACGCAGTATTTT.

This clonotype was observed many times. The chain recombines TRBV20-1 with TRBJ2-1; the D gene is possibly TRBD2 (6 bases). The V gene lost 7 bases and the J gene lost 5 bases, with 12 bases spanning the gap. The CDR3 runs 12 residues. Germline CDR1 and CDR2: DFQATT and SNEGSKA (reference sequence). The CDR3 loop reads CSGRGVNNEQFF. DNA of the CDR3: TGCAGTGGGAGGGGAGTAAACAATGAGCAGTTCTTC.

This clonotype was seen a handful of times. The V and J genes are TRBV24-1 and TRBJ1-1; no firm D call. The CDR3 sequence is 18 residues long. V was shortened by 5 bases and J by 4 bases, with 25 bases between the two germline ends. Germline CDR1 reads KGHDR; CDR2 reads SFDVKD. In DNA form, the CDR3 reads TGTGCCACCAGTGGAAGCGGGAGGGTCAAACAATGGAGCACTGAAGCTTTCTTT. Its protein product is CATSGSGRVKQWSTEAFF.

The chain joins TRBV13 to TRBJ2-1; tentatively, D is TRBD1 (6 bases). CDR1 is PRHDT, CDR2 FYEKMQ, per germline (reference sequence). V was shortened by 5 bases and J by 5 bases, with 16 bases between the two germline ends. The CDR3 spans 15 residues. The CDR3 nucleotides read TGTGCCAGCAGCACGGTGTGGGACAACAACAATGAGCAGTTCTTC. Amino acids: CASSTVWDNNNEQFF. Drawing the rest from reference TRBV13 and TRBJ2-1, the complete variable domain is AAGVIQSPRHLIKEKRETATLKCYPIPRHDTVYWYQQGPGQDPQFLISFYEKMQSDKGSIPDRFSAQQFSDYHSELNMSSLELGDSALYFCASSTVWDNNNEQFFGPGTRLTVL.

V gene TRBV20-1 combines with J gene TRBJ2-1; 9 nucleotides line up with TRBD2. Trimming removed 5 bases from V and 2 bases from J; junction bases left unmatched: 7. CDR3 length: 15 residues. The germline V gene has CDR1 DFQATT and CDR2 SNEGSKA (reference sequence). The CDR3 loop reads CSAPLAGKAYNEQFF. CDR3 bases: TGCAGTGCTCCTCTAGCGGGAAAAGCCTACAATGAGCAGTTCTTC.

This clonotype was observed a single time. The gene calls are TRBV29-1 and TRBJ2-7; perhaps TRBD2 as D (7 bases). CDR1 is SQVTM and CDR2 is ANQGSEA in the germline V gene. Trimming cost V 3 bases and J 2 bases, with 14 bases left between them. There are 14 residues in the CDR3. CDR3 amino acids: CSVDGGGRAYEQYF. CDR3 DNA sequence: TGCAGCGTTGATGGGGGCGGGAGAGCCTACGAGCAGTACTTC.

The chain combines TRBV11-2 with TRBJ2-3; 14 nucleotides agree with TRBD2. The germline CDR1 and CDR2 sequences are SGHAT and FQNNGV. CDR3 length: 19 residues. J gave up 3 bases and V 1 base, and 9 bases lay outside the gene matches. The CDR3 nucleotides are TGTGCCAGCAGCTTAGTTAGACTAGCGGGGGGGCCTGGTACAGATACGCAGTATTTT. Translation gives CASSLVRLAGGPGTDTQYF.

In its sample, this clonotype was seen many times. The rearrangement joins TRBV7-9 to TRBJ2-5; D is unclear. This CDR3 is 13 amino acids long. Deletions cut 2 bases from V and 4 bases from J, with 8 bases between. Germline CDR1 is SEHNR and CDR2 is FQNEAQ (reference sequence). The CDR3 sequence is CASSLPSIETQYF. CDR3 coding DNA: TGTGCCAGCAGCTTACCCAGCATAGAGACCCAGTACTTC.

This chain uses TRBV6-1 with TRBJ2-2; 7 nucleotides line up with TRBD1. The V gene end was trimmed by 6 bases and the J gene end by 0 bases; junction bases not matched to a gene: 7. There are 16 residues in the CDR3. The germline CDR1 and CDR2 sequences are MNHNS and SASEGT. The CDR3 DNA reads TGTGCCAGCAGGCTCGACAGGGTTTCGAACACCGGGGAGCTGTTTTTT. Protein sequence: CASRLDRVSNTGELFF.

This clonotype has just a few counts. The V gene is TRBV3-1, the J gene TRBJ2-7, with 7 bases lining up with TRBD2. This CDR3 region has 15 residues. V was pared by 2 bases and J by 3 bases, with 7 bases of the junction left unmatched. The germline V gene encodes CDR1 LGHDT and CDR2 YNNKEL (reference sequence). CDR3 nucleotide sequence: TGTGCCAGCAGCCAATCGGGGGGAGGACGCTACGAGCAGTACTTC. Its protein product is CASSQSGGGRYEQYF.

This clonotype was counted between two and nine times. V gene TRBV5-1 combines with J gene TRBJ2-1; 9 nucleotides align to TRBD1. Trimming at V came to 0 bases and at J to 5 bases, leaving 0 bases not matched to a gene. CDR1 and CDR2 (germline): SGHRS, YFSETQ. This CDR3 has 14 amino acids. CDR3 loop: CASSLGTGDNEQFF. The CDR3 DNA reads TGCGCCAGCAGCTTGGGGACAGGGGACAATGAGCAGTTCTTC.

The CDR3: CASSLAMASNEQFF. CDR3 coding DNA: TGTGCCAGCAGCTTGGCCATGGCAAGCAATGAGCAGTTCTTC. The chain recombines TRBV5-6 with TRBJ2-1, with no clear D. V shed 0 bases and J shed 6 bases, with 10 bases lying between them. CDR3 length equals 14 residues. Germline CDR1 and CDR2: SGHDT and YYEEEE.

This clonotype was detected a few times. This sequence joins TRBV5-4 and TRBJ2-1, with unresolved D. Trimming removed 0 bases from V and 7 bases from J, with 11 bases in between. The CDR3 contains 14 residues. Germline-derived CDR1 and CDR2 are SGHNT and YYREEE (reference sequence). This chain's CDR3 is CASSLELVSNEQFF. The DNA of the CDR3 is TGTGCCAGCAGCTTGGAGCTAGTTTCGAATGAGCAGTTCTTC.